This record looks at one TCR beta chain sequence and its context. Its antigen remains unidentified. This sample was included in a study of T cell responses to AZD1222 COVID-19 vaccine. The CDR3 has 15 residues. Germline V gene data show CDR1 as SGHRS and CDR2 as YFSETQ. Unmatched junction bases numbered 8, after V lost 2 bases and J lost 10 bases. Generated by immunoSEQ multiplex PCR, the TCRdb table keeps only in-frame clones and is missing some. The sample lists over 100,000 clones, about 82% occurring once. Study findings and constraints: In a largely white British group with more females than males, clonal diversity was possibly underestimated.

The TCR sequence derives from an adult who received the MenACWY meningococcal vaccine as a control. The chain has TRBV5-1 and TRBJ1-6; 8 bases align to TRBD1. Sequencing used peripheral blood, obtained 28 days after the second dose of the MenACWY control vaccine. The CDR3 region is CASSFLFRGQSPLHF. Here the CDR3 DNA reads TGCGCCAGCAGCTTCTTATTCAGGGGGCAATCACCCCTCCACTTT.